A selection of T cell receptor beta chains follows, all from one sample in a study of PD-L1 blockade in urothelial cancer. Libraries were prepared by immunoSEQ multiplex PCR; TCRdb keeps only in-frame clonotypes and omits some of them. The data show some 51,000 clones, 88% seen once. The sequencing here drew on PBMCs, taken around atezolizumab (anti-PD-L1) treatment. These receptors were taken from a man aged 55 to 70 with urothelial cancer. Both conserved end residues are part of each CDR3. D genes are given only for firm matches. Clone size is stated in some rows and not others, as once, few, many or a class when expanded.

V	D	J	size	DNA	CDR3
TRBV5-4	TRBD2	TRBJ2-1	NA	TGTGCCAGCAGCTTGCGGACTAGCGGAAGCAATGAGCAGTTCTTC	CASSLRTSGSNEQFF
TRBV2	TRBD1	TRBJ1-4	NA	TGTGCCAGCAGTCTACAGGGGGGTAATGAAAAACTGTTTTTT	CASSLQGGNEKLFF
TRBV5-1	NA	TRBJ1-4	NA	TGCGCCAGCAGCTTGGAACGGTTTAATGAAAAACTGTTTTTT	CASSLERFNEKLFF
TRBV2	TRBD2	TRBJ2-2	once	TGTGCCAGTGGCTTAGCGGGAGGGCCTACCGGGGAGCTGTTTTTT	CASGLAGGPTGELFF
TRBV28	NA	TRBJ1-5	NA	TGTGCCAGCAGTTCCGGTCATTTCCAGCCCCAGCATTTT	CASSSGHFQPQHF
TRBV10-2	NA	TRBJ1-5	NA	TGCGCCAGCAGCGGACAGTTCAATCAGCCCCAGCATTTT	CASSGQFNQPQHF
TRBV4-1	TRBD1	TRBJ1-2	NA	TGCGCCAGCAGCCAAGATTCCGGACAGGGACAGAATAGGTATGGCTACACCTTC	CASSQDSGQGQNRYGYTF
TRBV7-9	NA	TRBJ1-4	NA	TGTGCCAGCAGCTTGCAGGCAACTAATGAAAAACTGTTTTTT	CASSLQATNEKLFF
TRBV6-5	NA	TRBJ1-1	NA	TGTGCCAGCAGTATTTCCCAGACAGGGAACACTGAAGCTTTCTTT	CASSISQTGNTEAFF
TRBV5-4	NA	TRBJ1-2	once	TGTGCCAGCAGCTTGGGGGTAGTGCGGGGCCACTCCTATGGCTACACCTTC	CASSLGVVRGHSYGYTF
TRBV30	NA	TRBJ1-5	NA	TGTGCCTGGAGTGAACAGGGCAATCAGCCCCAGCATTTT	CAWSEQGNQPQHF
TRBV16	NA	TRBJ1-2	NA	TGTGCCAGCAGCCAATTCTGGTCACAAGGCTACACCTTC	CASSQFWSQGYTF
TRBV10-3	TRBD2	TRBJ2-7	NA	TGTGCCACTGAGTCCGCGGGAGACTCCTACGAGCAGTACTTC	CATESAGDSYEQYF
TRBV7-3	NA	TRBJ2-2	NA	TGTGCCAGCAGCGCCCCGTACGGGACCGGGGAGCTGTTTTTT	CASSAPYGTGELFF
TRBV5-1	NA	TRBJ1-2	NA	TGCGCCAGCAGCCCGGAACAGGGTCCGAAATATGGCTACACCTTC	CASSPEQGPKYGYTF